This T cell receptor (beta chain) derives from a study of CD8 T cells in Susac syndrome (dated by TCRdb to the late 2010s). For the wider study: The study used repertoire sequencing to test whether antigen drove CD8+ T cell activation and differentiation in Susac syndrome. The study compared CD8+ T cell repertoire clonality among 12 healthy donors, around 14 Susac syndrome patients and roughly 15 multiple sclerosis patients.

Worth noting for this clonotype: Its antigen is unknown. No base quality information exists; no much larger clone differs at one position.

Peripheral blood CD8+ and CD4+ T cells from healthy donors, Susac syndrome patients and multiple sclerosis patients were profiled by high-throughput TCR beta sequencing. The multiple sclerosis controls were treatment-naive patients who had stable or active relapsing-remitting disease and met the revised McDonald criteria. CD8+ TEMRA cells were enriched by FACS, while bulk CD8+ and CD4+ T cells were purified by magnetic negative isolation. Blood was drawn into EDTA tubes, processed within 24 hours, and PBMCs were isolated by density gradient centrifugation. PBMCs destined for TCR sequencing were cryopreserved in liquid nitrogen and later thawed in a 37 °C water bath. Purity of sorted or isolated CD4+, CD8+ and CD8+ TEMRA cells was at least 90%. CDR1 and CDR2 are drawn from the germline V gene (reference sequence): MNHEY, SMNVEV. The CDR3 sequence holds 18 residues, the cysteine and phenylalanine included. The entry retains the CDR3 DNA only, 54 bases that are in frame from base 1. The germline V end is reduced by 5 bases and the J end by 0 bases; junction bases left unmatched: 9.

The study at large found these results: The number of individuals in the TCR sequencing and HLA analysis was recognized as being relatively small.

RNA was extracted using the RNeasy kit, and about 0.45 to 1 microgram was reverse transcribed with random hexamers. TCR beta CDR3 regions were amplified with the immunoSEQ multiplex PCR assay covering 54 Vbeta and 13 Jbeta segments. PCR amplification bias was corrected by using a synthetic template baseline for primer optimization and computational correction. Per the original workflow: Reads were assigned to V, D and J genes according to IMGT and analyzed in immunoSEQ Analyzer, with only productive sequences retained. Clonality was calculated as one minus the Shannon entropy normalized by log2 of the number of productive unique sequences. For each patient and control, public and private clones were evaluated within the 100 most prevalent clones. Clones were defined as Susac-specific if absent from the healthy and MS cohorts, from approximately 1,100 published viral clones and from other ImmuneACCESS disease sequences. TCRdb cleaned the public reads at Q25 with fastp, built clones with MiXCR and kept in-frame beta chains. Rows merge per CDR3 protein into single entries with the most common DNA and genes. For this entry, the V and J calls and clone size follow TCRdb and not the study's own pipeline. The sample table records about 400,000 distinct CDR3 sequences; approximately 85% of these occur just once. Approximately 0.11% of the sample comes from the top ten.

This receptor was taken from a human donor with multiple sclerosis. The sample consisted of CD8+ T cells from PBMCs. The rearrangement joined TRBV27 to TRBJ2-3, and TRBD2 matches 12 of the central bases. The CDR3 protein sequence reads: CASSPLAGGPPSTDTQYF. The bases read TGTGCCAGCAGTCCACTAGCGGGGGGACCCCCTAGCACAGATACGCAGTATTTT.